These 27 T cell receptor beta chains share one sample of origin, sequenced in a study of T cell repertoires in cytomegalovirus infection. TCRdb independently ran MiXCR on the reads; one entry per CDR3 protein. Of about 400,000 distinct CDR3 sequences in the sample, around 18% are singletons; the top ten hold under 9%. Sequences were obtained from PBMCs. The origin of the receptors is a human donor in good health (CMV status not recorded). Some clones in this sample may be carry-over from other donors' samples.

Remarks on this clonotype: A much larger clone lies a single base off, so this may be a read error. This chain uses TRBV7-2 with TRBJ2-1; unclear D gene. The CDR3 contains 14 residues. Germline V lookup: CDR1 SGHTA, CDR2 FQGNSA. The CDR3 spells CVSSTRSSYNEQFF. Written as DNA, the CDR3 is TGTGTCAGCAGCACACGGAGCTCCTACAATGAGCAGTTCTTC.

The CDR3 region is CASSLQGGLANYGYTF. The CDR3 nucleotides read TGCGCCAGCAGCCTACAGGGAGGGTTGGCTAACTATGGCTACACCTTC. V usage is TRBV5-1 and J usage is TRBJ1-2; the D gene is possibly TRBD1 (6 bases). Trimming stripped 4 bases from V and 0 bases from J, with 16 bases between. The V gene's germline CDR1 is SGHRS and CDR2 YFSETQ. This CDR3 comprises 16 residues.

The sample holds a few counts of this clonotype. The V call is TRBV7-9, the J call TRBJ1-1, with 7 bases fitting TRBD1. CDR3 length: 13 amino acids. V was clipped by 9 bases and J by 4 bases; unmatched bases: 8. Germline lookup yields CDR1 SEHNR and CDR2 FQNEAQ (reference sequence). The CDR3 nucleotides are TGTGCCAGTGCTGAGGGGGCAGGCACTGAAGCTTTCTTT. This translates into CASAEGAGTEAFF.

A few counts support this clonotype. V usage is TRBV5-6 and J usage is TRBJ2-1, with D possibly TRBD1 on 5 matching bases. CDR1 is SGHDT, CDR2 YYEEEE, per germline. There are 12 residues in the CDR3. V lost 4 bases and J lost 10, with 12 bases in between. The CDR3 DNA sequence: TGTGCCAGCAGCAGAAAGGGGTGGGAGCAGTTCTTC. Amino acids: CASSRKGWEQFF. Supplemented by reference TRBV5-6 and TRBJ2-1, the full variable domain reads DAGVTQSPTHLIKTRGQQVTLRCSPKSGHDTVSWYQQALGQGPQFIFQYYEEEERQRGNFPDRFSGHQFPNYSSELNVNALLLGDSALYLCASSRKGWEQFFGPGTRLTVL.

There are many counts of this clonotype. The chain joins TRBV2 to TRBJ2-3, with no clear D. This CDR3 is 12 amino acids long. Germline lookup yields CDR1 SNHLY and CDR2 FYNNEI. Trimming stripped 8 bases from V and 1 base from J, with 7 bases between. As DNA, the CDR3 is TGTGCCAGCCTCATACGCACAGATACGCAGTATTTT. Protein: CASLIRTDTQYF.

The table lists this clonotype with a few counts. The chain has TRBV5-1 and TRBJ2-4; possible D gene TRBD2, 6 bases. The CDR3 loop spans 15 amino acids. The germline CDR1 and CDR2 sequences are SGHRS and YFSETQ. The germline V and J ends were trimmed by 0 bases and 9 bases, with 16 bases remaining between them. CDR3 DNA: TGCGCCAGCAGCTTGGTCGGGGGAGAGGGTGGCATTCAGTACTTC. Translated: CASSLVGGEGGIQYF.

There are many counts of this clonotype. Here the CDR3 reads CASSGPSNQPQHF. CDR3 bases: TGTGCCAGCAGCGGCCCTAGCAATCAGCCCCAGCATTTT. This sequence joins TRBV6-1 and TRBJ1-5; no firm D call. Looked up from germline, CDR1 is MNHNS and CDR2 is SASEGT. CDR3 length equals 13 residues. Trimming removed 6 bases at V and 0 bases at J, with 6 bases between.

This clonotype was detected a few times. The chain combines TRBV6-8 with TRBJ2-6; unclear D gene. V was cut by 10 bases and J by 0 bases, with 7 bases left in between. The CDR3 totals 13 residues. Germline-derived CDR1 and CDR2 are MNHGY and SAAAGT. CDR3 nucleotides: TGTGCCACCGAATTCTCTGGGGCCAACGTCCTGACTTTC. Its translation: CATEFSGANVLTF.

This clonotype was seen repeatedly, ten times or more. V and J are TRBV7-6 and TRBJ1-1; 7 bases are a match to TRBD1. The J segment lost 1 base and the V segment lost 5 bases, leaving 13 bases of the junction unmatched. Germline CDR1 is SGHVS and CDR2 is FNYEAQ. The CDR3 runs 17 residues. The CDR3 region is CASSPRGQGKSNTEAFF. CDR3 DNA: TGTGCCAGCAGCCCGAGGGGGCAGGGAAAATCGAACACTGAAGCTTTCTTT.

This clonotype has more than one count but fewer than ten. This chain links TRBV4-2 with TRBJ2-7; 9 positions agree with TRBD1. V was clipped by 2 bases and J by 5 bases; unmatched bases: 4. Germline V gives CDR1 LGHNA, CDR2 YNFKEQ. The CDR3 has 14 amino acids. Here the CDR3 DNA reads TGTGCCAGCAGCCAATGGACAGGGGACGACGAGCAGTACTTC. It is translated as CASSQWTGDDEQYF.

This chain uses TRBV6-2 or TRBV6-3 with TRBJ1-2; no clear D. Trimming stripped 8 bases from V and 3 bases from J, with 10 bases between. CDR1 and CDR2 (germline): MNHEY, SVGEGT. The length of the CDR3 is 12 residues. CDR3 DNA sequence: TGTGCCAGCGTTGACCAGGACTATGGCTACACCTTC. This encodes CASVDQDYGYTF.

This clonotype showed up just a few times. CDR3 sequence (DNA): TGCAGTGCTAGTGATGCCGGGAACGAGCAGTACTTC. It yields the protein CSASDAGNEQYF. The rearrangement uses TRBV20-1 and TRBJ2-7; possible D gene TRBD2, 5 bases. Germline assignment: CDR1 DFQATT and CDR2 SNEGSKA (reference sequence). Deletions cut 3 bases from V and 5 bases from J, with 11 bases between. CDR3 size: 12 residues.

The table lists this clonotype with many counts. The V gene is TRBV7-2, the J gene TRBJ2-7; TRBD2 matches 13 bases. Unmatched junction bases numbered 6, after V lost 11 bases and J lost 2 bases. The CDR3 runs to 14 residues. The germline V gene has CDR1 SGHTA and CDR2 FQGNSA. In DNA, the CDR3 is TGTGCCTCTCTACTAGCGGGAGGGCCCTACGAGCAGTACTTC. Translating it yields CASLLAGGPYEQYF.

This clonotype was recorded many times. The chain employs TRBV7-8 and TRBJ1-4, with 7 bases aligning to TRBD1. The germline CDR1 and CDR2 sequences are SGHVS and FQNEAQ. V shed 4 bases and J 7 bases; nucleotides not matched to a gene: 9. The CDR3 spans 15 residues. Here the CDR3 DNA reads TGTGCCAGCAGCTCAGACCCGGGACAGATTGAAAAACTGTTTTTT. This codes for CASSSDPGQIEKLFF.

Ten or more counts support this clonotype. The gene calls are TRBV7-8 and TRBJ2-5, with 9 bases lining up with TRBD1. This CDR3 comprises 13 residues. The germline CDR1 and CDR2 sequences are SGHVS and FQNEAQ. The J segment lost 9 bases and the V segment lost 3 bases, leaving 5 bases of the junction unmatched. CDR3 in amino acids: CASSLARTGAQYF. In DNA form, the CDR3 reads TGTGCCAGCAGCTTGGCCCGGACAGGGGCCCAGTACTTC.

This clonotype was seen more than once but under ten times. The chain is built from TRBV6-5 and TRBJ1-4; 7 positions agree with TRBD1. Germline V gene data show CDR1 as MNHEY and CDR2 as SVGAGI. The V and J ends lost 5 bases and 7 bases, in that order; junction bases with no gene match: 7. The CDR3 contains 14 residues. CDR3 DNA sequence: TGTGCCAGCAGTCCCCGACAGGGAAGTGAAAAACTGTTTTTT. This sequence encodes CASSPRQGSEKLFF.

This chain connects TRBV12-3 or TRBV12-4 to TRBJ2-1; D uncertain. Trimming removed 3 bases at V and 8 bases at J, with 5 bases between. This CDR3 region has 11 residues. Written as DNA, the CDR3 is TGTGCCAGCAGTTTCTTTCATGAGCAGTTCTTC. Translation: CASSFFHEQFF.

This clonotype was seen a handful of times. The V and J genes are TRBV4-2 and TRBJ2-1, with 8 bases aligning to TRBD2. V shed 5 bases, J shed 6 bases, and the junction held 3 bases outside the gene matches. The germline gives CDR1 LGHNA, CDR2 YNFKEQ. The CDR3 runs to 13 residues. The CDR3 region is CASSGGGFNEQFF. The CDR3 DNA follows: TGTGCCAGCAGCGGCGGGGGGTTCAATGAGCAGTTCTTC.

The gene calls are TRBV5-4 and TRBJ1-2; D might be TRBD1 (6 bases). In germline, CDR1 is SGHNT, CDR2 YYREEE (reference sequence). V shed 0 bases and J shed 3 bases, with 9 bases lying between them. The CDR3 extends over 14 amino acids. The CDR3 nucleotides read TGTGCCAGCAGCTTGGGACAGGTGGACTATGGCTACACCTTC. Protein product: CASSLGQVDYGYTF.

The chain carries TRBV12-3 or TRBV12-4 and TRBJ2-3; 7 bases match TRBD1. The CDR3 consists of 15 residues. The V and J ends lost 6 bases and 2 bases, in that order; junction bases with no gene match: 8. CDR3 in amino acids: CASRLTGSLTDTQYF. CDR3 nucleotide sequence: TGTGCCAGCAGATTGACAGGGTCCCTCACAGATACGCAGTATTTT.

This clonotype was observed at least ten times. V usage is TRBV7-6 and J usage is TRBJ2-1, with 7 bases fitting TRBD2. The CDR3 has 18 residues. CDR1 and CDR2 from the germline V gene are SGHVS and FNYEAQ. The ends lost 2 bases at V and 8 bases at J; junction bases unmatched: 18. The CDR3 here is CASSLSWVGGREKDEQFF. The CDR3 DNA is TGTGCCAGCAGCTTATCTTGGGTCGGGGGGAGAGAAAAGGATGAGCAGTTCTTC.

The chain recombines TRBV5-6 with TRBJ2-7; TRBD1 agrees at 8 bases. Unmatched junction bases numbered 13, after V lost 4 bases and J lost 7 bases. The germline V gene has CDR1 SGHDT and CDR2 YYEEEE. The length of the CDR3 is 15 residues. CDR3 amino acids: CASSGGTGTLGEQYF. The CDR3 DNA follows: TGTGCCAGCAGCGGCGGGACAGGAACTCTAGGGGAGCAGTACTTC.

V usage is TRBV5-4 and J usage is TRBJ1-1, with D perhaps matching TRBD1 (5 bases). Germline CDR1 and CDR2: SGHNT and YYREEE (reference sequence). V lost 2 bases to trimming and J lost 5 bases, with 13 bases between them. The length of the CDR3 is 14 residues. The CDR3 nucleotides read TGTGCCAGCAGCTTCAAGGGGAGTATAACTGAAGCTTTCTTT. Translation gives CASSFKGSITEAFF.

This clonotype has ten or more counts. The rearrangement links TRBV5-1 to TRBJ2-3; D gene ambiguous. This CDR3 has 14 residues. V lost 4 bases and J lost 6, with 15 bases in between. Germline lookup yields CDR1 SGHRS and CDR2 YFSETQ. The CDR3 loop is CASSTARVGDTQYF. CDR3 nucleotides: TGCGCCAGCAGCACCGCTCGGGTCGGGGATACGCAGTATTTT.

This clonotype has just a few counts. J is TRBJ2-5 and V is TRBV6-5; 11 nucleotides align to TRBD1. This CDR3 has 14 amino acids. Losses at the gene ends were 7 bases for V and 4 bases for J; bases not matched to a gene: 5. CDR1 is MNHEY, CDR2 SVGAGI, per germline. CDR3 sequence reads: CASTGTGGGETQYF. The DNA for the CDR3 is TGTGCCAGCACCGGGACAGGGGGAGGAGAGACCCAGTACTTC.

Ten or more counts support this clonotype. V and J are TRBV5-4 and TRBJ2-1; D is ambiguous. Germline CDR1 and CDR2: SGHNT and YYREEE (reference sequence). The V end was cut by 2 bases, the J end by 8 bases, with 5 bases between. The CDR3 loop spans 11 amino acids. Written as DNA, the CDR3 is TGTGCCAGCAGCTTTTCCTATGAGCAGTTCTTC. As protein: CASSFSYEQFF.

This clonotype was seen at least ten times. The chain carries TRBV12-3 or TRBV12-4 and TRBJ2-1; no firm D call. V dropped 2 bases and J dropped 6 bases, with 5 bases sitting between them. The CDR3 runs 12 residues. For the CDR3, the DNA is TGTGCCAGCAGTTTATTTAGCAATGAGCAGTTCTTC. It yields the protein CASSLFSNEQFF.